What follows are 3 T cell receptor beta chains derived from one specimen sequenced in a study of blood T cells in healthy people across ages (dated by TCRdb to the mid-2010s). Libraries were built with 5' RACE. Data came from an Illumina HiSeq 2500. A second PCR of about 6 to 12 cycles was run with a J-beta primer mix and a sample-barcoded 5' primer. TCRdb's own reprocessing of the public reads used fastp at Q25 and MiXCR and kept productive beta chains. CDR3 protein duplicates are merged, each entry listing the most common genes and DNA. In this sample the table shows about 1.7 million distinct CDR3 sequences, approximately 30% of which occur a single time. Of the sample, about 8% falls within the top ten clones. Sequencing used blood. All receptors derive from a woman in her 30s in good health.

The rearrangement links TRBV6-6 to TRBJ2-5; TRBD1 aligns across 11 bases. The junction had 9 bases not matched to a gene; V was cut back by 6 bases and J by 6 bases. Germline V CDR1 and CDR2: MNHNY, SVGAGI (reference sequence). The CDR3 loop spans 15 amino acids. The CDR3 sequence: CASSQTDRGRKTQYF. The CDR3 DNA is TGTGCCAGCAGCCAAACGGACAGGGGGCGAAAGACCCAGTACTTC.

The CDR3: CAVEQGYEQYF. Written as DNA, the CDR3 is TGTGCCGTAGAACAGGGGTACGAGCAGTACTTC. V and J are TRBV28 and TRBJ2-4; 7 bases match TRBD1. Gene TRBJ2-7 matches the end of the DNA better, so the J call may be wrong. The CDR3 is 11 residues long. From germline, CDR1 is MDHEN and CDR2 SYDVKM.

The chain is built from TRBV27 and TRBJ2-7; D is possibly TRBD1 or TRBD2 (7 bases each). Trimming took 6 bases from V and 5 from J, leaving 20 bases between them. This CDR3 has 15 amino acids. The germline V gene has CDR1 MNHEY and CDR2 SMNVEV (reference sequence). Here the CDR3 reads CASRRGGGRMDEQYF. CDR3 coding DNA: TGTGCCAGCAGAAGAGGGGGCGGGAGAATGGACGAGCAGTACTTC.